This passage covers 25 T cell receptor beta chains from one sample sequenced in a study of shared clonotypes between healthy human individuals. TCRdb's table, derived via immunoSEQ multiplex PCR, lists solely in-frame clones and lacks some. The sample includes about 380,000 clones, approximately 97% seen only once; the top ten take approximately 0.3%. The sequencing sample was made of memory CD8+ T cells sorted from blood. The sample's subset: CD45RO+ cells pooled with CCR7-negative TemRA cells. Receptors were obtained from a man younger than 45 in good health.

In regard to this clone: This CDR3 is also generated by other DNA sequences in the sample. The V and J genes are TRBV20-1 and TRBJ2-5; D not certain. Deletions cut 3 bases from V and 4 bases from J, with 3 bases between. The CDR3 runs 10 residues. Per the germline V gene, CDR1 is DFQATT and CDR2 is SNEGSKA (reference sequence). The chain's CDR3 is CSARRETQYF. DNA of the CDR3: TGCAGTGCTAGGAGAGAGACCCAGTACTTC.

J is TRBJ2-1 and V is TRBV14; D is undetermined. V was trimmed by 0 bases and J by 2 bases, leaving 11 bases between them. Germline V gene data show CDR1 as SGHDN and CDR2 as FVKESK. The length of the CDR3 is 16 residues. CDR3: CASSQEVGTPYNEQFF. The CDR3 nucleotides read TGTGCCAGCAGCCAAGAAGTGGGCACCCCCTACAATGAGCAGTTCTTC. Together with reference TRBV14 and TRBJ2-1, the CDR3 gives the full variable domain: EAGVTQFPSHSVIEKGQTVTLRCDPISGHDNLYWYRRVMGKEIKFLLHFVKESKQDESGMPNNRFLAERTGGTYSTLKVQPAELEDSGVYFCASSQEVGTPYNEQFFGPGTRLTVL.

The rearrangement joins TRBV7-9 to TRBJ1-1, with D possibly matching TRBD1 (5 bases). Deletions cut 0 bases from V and 1 base from J, with 12 bases between. CDR3 length: 16 residues. CDR1 SEHNR and CDR2 FQNEAQ come from the germline V gene (reference sequence). In nucleotides, the CDR3 is TGTGCCAGCAGCTTAGCCCCCCGGCAGGGGAACACTGAAGCTTTCTTT. It specifies CASSLAPRQGNTEAFF.

This chain joins TRBV5-6 and TRBJ2-7, with no clear D. The CDR3 is 11 residues long. V gave up 3 bases and J gave up 2 bases, with 3 bases separating them. In germline, CDR1 is SGHDT, CDR2 YYEEEE. CDR3 nucleotides: TGTGCCAGCAGCTCACCCTACGAGCAGTACTTC. Translating it yields CASSSPYEQYF.

This chain links TRBV6-5 with TRBJ1-2; no definite D call. Germline V lookup: CDR1 MNHEY, CDR2 SVGAGI. There are 13 residues in the CDR3. V dropped 6 bases and J dropped 3 bases, with 11 bases sitting between them. In DNA, the CDR3 is TGTGCCAGCAGCTCCTCGACCGACTATGGCTACACCTTC. Translation: CASSSSTDYGYTF.

The gene calls are TRBV28 and TRBJ2-3, with 7 bases lining up with TRBD2. Per the germline V gene, CDR1 is MDHEN and CDR2 is SYDVKM. This CDR3 region has 14 residues. Trimming took 2 bases from V and 3 from J; bases not matched to a gene: 2. DNA of the CDR3: TGTGCCAGCAGTTTAGCGGGAGCAACAGATACGCAGTATTTT. This translates into CASSLAGATDTQYF.

The gene calls are TRBV6-6 and TRBJ2-7, with 8 bases identical to TRBD1. Germline trimming cut 5 bases from V and 5 bases from J; bases unmatched to any gene: 2. The CDR3 contains 12 residues. CDR1 is MNHNY, CDR2 SVGAGI, per germline (reference sequence). The CDR3 DNA reads as TGTGCCAGCAGTCGACAGGGGAACGAGCAGTACTTC. It encodes CASSRQGNEQYF.

This chain links TRBV19 with TRBJ2-7; D unresolved. Trimming took off 1 base at V and 2 bases at J, with 12 bases between the two ends. The CDR3 loop spans 15 amino acids. Germline V gene lookup returns CDR1 LNHDA and CDR2 SQIVND (reference sequence). CDR3 sequence: CASSIVTASTYEQYF. The CDR3 DNA reads as TGTGCCAGTAGTATAGTAACGGCCTCAACCTACGAGCAGTACTTC.

V gene TRBV4-2 combines with J gene TRBJ1-2, with a weak D call TRBD1 (6 bases). Trimming removed 3 bases at V and 3 bases at J, with 17 bases between. The CDR3 runs to 16 residues. Germline CDR1 is LGHNA and CDR2 is YNFKEQ. CDR3: CASSQRTEPNHYGYTF. Here the CDR3 DNA reads TGTGCCAGCAGCCAGAGGACAGAGCCTAACCACTATGGCTACACCTTC.

The rearrangement uses TRBV15 and TRBJ1-2; D perhaps matches TRBD1 (6 bases). This CDR3 is built from 15 residues. Looked up from germline, CDR1 is LNHNV and CDR2 is YYDKDF (reference sequence). V gave up 0 bases and J gave up 4 bases, with 12 bases separating them. CDR3 nucleotides: TGTGCCACCAGCAGAGACCGAGGGGGGAGCTATGGCTACACCTTC. Its translation: CATSRDRGGSYGYTF.

The chain recombines TRBV6-1 with TRBJ2-4; no clear D gene. The CDR3 sequence is 14 residues long. Germline CDR1 MNHNS, CDR2 SASEGT. V lost 6 bases and J 0 bases, leaving 9 bases between the germline ends. In DNA form, the CDR3 reads TGTGCCAGCAGGGGTGTGCTAGCCAAAAACATTCAGTACTTC. Translating it yields CASRGVLAKNIQYF.

The rearrangement joins TRBV5-1 to TRBJ2-5; TRBD2 aligns across 8 bases. Germline CDR1 is SGHRS and CDR2 is YFSETQ. The CDR3 runs 17 residues. Trimming removed 4 bases from V and 5 bases from J; junction bases left unmatched: 16. CDR3 bases: TGCGCCAGCAGCCTCAGGACTAGCAACCTTCTTGGGGAGACCCAGTACTTC. This gives the protein CASSLRTSNLLGETQYF.

The chain uses TRBV19 and TRBJ2-7; D not resolved. The germline V gene encodes CDR1 LNHDA and CDR2 SQIVND (reference sequence). Trimming took off 3 bases at V and 3 bases at J, with 6 bases between the two ends. The CDR3 consists of 12 residues. This CDR3 reads CASSINGYEQYF. Here the CDR3 DNA reads TGTGCCAGTAGTATTAATGGCTACGAGCAGTACTTC.

Here the CDR3 reads CASSDGQELKGYTF. The CDR3, as DNA: TGTGCCAGCAGTGATGGGCAGGAGTTGAAGGGCTACACCTTC. The J gene is TRBJ1-2, the V gene TRBV25-1; no definite D call. CDR1 is MGHDK and CDR2 is SYGVNS in the germline V gene. Between the trimmed V and J ends, which lost 3 bases and 8 bases, there was a span of 16 bases. The CDR3 extends over 14 amino acids.

Here the CDR3 DNA reads TGTGCCAGCAGCTTTGAATCCGGCGGGAGTCTTGGAGGTGAGCAGTTCTTC. Translation gives CASSFESGGSLGGEQFF. The chain has TRBV12-1 and TRBJ2-1; TRBD2 is the table's D call and was not checked against the DNA. TRBV12-1 counts as a pseudogene. This CDR3 region has 17 residues.

CDR3 bases: TGTGCCTGGAATGGGGGACTAGCGGGACTGACAGATACGCAGTATTTT. Amino acid sequence: CAWNGGLAGLTDTQYF. This chain connects TRBV30 to TRBJ2-3, with 13 bases aligning to TRBD2. Germline CDR1 reads GTSNPN; CDR2 reads SVGIG (reference sequence). The CDR3 sequence is 16 residues long. The ends lost 4 bases at V and 3 bases at J; junction bases unmatched: 7.

V gene TRBV5-6 combines with J gene TRBJ1-3, with D possibly matching TRBD1 (5 bases). The germline gives CDR1 SGHDT, CDR2 YYEEEE. The CDR3 has 16 amino acids. The V end was cut by 0 bases, the J end by 1 base, with 11 bases between. CDR3 DNA sequence: TGTGCCAGCAGCTTGGGGGGCTTGTTGTCTGGAAACACCATATATTTT. Translating it yields CASSLGGLLSGNTIYF.

The rearrangement uses TRBV2 and TRBJ1-5; 7 positions match TRBD1. The germline V gene encodes CDR1 SNHLY and CDR2 FYNNEI. The CDR3 spans 13 residues. The junction had 6 bases not matched to a gene; V was cut back by 7 bases and J by 6 bases. The CDR3 reads CASTRDRSQPQHF. DNA of the CDR3: TGTGCCAGCACCCGGGACAGATCTCAGCCCCAGCATTTT.

The chain carries TRBV2 and TRBJ2-6; D remains unclear. Trimming removed 8 bases at V and 1 base at J, with 15 bases between. This CDR3 has 16 amino acids. Germline CDR1 and CDR2: SNHLY and FYNNEI. In DNA, the CDR3 is TGTGCCAGCTCACCTCAACCTGGGTCTGGGGCCAACGTCCTGACTTTC. Amino acids: CASSPQPGSGANVLTF.

The rearrangement links TRBV2 to TRBJ2-7; tentatively, D is TRBD1 (5 bases). Trimming stripped 7 bases from V and 0 bases from J, with 10 bases between. The length of the CDR3 is 13 residues. Germline values: CDR1 SNHLY, CDR2 FYNNEI. CDR3 protein: CASKRGSSYEQYF. CDR3 DNA sequence: TGTGCCAGCAAAAGGGGCAGCTCCTACGAGCAGTACTTC.

The chain employs TRBV2 and TRBJ2-3; D is uncertain. CDR1 SNHLY and CDR2 FYNNEI come from the germline V gene. V was pared by 6 bases and J by 0 bases, with 7 bases between. The CDR3 extends over 13 amino acids. This CDR3 is CASRGYSTDTQYF. For the CDR3, the DNA is TGTGCCAGCAGAGGGTACAGCACAGATACGCAGTATTTT.

This clone appeared a single time. The chain recombines TRBV7-2 with TRBJ2-7; maybe TRBD2 (6 bases). Germline lookup yields CDR1 SGHTA and CDR2 FQGNSA. Trimming took off 4 bases at V and 8 bases at J, with 15 bases between the two ends. There are 13 residues in the CDR3. CDR3 loop: CASSSREVGKQYF. As DNA, the CDR3 is TGTGCCAGCAGCTCCAGGGAGGTCGGGAAGCAGTACTTC.

The chain combines TRBV30 with TRBJ2-5; 8 bases are shared with TRBD2. This CDR3 has 16 residues. The V and J ends lost 3 bases and 1 base, in that order; junction bases with no gene match: 10. Per the germline V gene, CDR1 is GTSNPN and CDR2 is SVGIG (reference sequence). CDR3 sequence (DNA): TGTGCCTGGAGCAGGGCGGGAGGTAGATTCCAAGAGACCCAGTACTTC. It yields the protein CAWSRAGGRFQETQYF.

V is TRBV6-5 and J is TRBJ2-3, with 12 bases fitting TRBD2. Germline values: CDR1 MNHEY, CDR2 SVGAGI. The junction had 3 bases not matched to a gene; V was cut back by 6 bases and J by 2 bases. The CDR3 contains 15 residues. The CDR3, as DNA: TGTGCCAGCAGGCTAGCGGGAGGGCCCACAGATACGCAGTATTTT. Encoded protein: CASRLAGGPTDTQYF.

The genes are TRBV5-1 and TRBJ2-3; the D is unclear. Trimming took off 1 base at V and 6 bases at J, with 12 bases between the two ends. The CDR3 length is 14 residues. Per germline, CDR1 SGHRS and CDR2 YFSETQ. CDR3 loop: CASSLRSSVDTQYF. Written as DNA, the CDR3 is TGCGCCAGCAGCTTGCGCTCAAGCGTTGATACGCAGTATTTT.